This T cell receptor (beta chain) was documented in a study of T-cell memory formation after mild COVID-19. Study details: Each donor largely had its own TCR clusters. Findings of the study overall: CD4+ contracting clones were mainly CM and EM; CD8+ ones, EMRA. Certain responding clones were present in pre-infection memory, suggesting participation of cross-reactive memory.

In its sample, this clonotype was seen many times. Its antigen is unidentified. 5'RACE with constant-segment primers yielded barcoded, UMI-tagged TCR alpha and TCR beta cDNA libraries. TCRdb fed the 5' RACE reads into MiXCR, producing one record per CDR3 protein. The sample lists 150,000 to 200,000 distinct CDR3 sequences, 20% to 25% occurring once. Material for sequencing was PBMCs or a T cell subset sorted from them (not recorded which). The TCR sequence derives from an adult woman who had mild COVID-19 (a few samples of this study predate the infection). Cell type and time point are not known.

The CDR3: CASSLGQGLARDEQYF. The CDR3 coding sequence is TGCGCCAGCAGCTTGGGGCAGGGACTAGCGCGGGACGAGCAGTACTTC. This chain uses TRBV5-1 with TRBJ2-7, with 10 bases aligning to TRBD2. CDR1 is SGHRS and CDR2 is YFSETQ in the germline V gene. The J segment lost 5 bases and the V segment lost 0 bases, leaving 8 bases of the junction unmatched. The CDR3 contains 16 residues. Complete variable domain (other parts from reference TRBV5-1 and TRBJ2-7): KAGVTQTPRYLIKTRGQQVTLSCSPISGHRSVSWYQQTPGQGLQFLFEYFSETQRNKGNFPGRFSGRQFSNSRSEMNVSTLELGDSALYLCASSLGQGLARDEQYFGPGTRLTVT.